This TCR beta chain came from a study of blood T cell repertoires in COVID-19. Per the authors' pipeline: Amplifying reference gene primers gave estimates of nucleated cell counts. This table comes from immunoSEQ multiplex PCR, and its TCRdb copy is limited to in-frame clones, with some not included. For V, J and clone size, that table is used; D and trimming come from the DNA. Among about 170,000 clones, 70% to 90% were seen once, and the ten largest hold over 2%. Sequencing used peripheral blood. This TCR was sampled from a middle-aged man who had recovered from COVID-19.

CDR3 sequence reads: CASSQKDRLQETQYF. The CDR3 DNA follows: TGTGCCAGCAGTCAGAAGGACAGGCTCCAAGAGACCCAGTACTTC. V and J are TRBV6-1 and TRBJ2-5; TRBD1 matches 7 bases. CDR1 and CDR2 from the germline V gene are MNHNS and SASEGT. The ends lost 5 bases at V and 1 base at J; junction bases unmatched: 7. The CDR3 is 15 amino acids.